These 2 T cell receptor beta chains originate from one sample sequenced in a study of blood T cell repertoires in COVID-19 (TCRdb year 2020). Libraries were made using the immunoSEQ multiplex PCR assay. TCRdb carries this immuneACCESS record with in-frame sequences only. Its versions omit some clonotypes, under half of them owing to an unresolved V gene in the studies checked, with the rest unexplained. The table for this sample lists tens of thousands of clones; roughly 89% of them were counted only once. Of the sample, approximately 4.9% falls within the top ten clones. Sequenced sample: peripheral blood. Receptor source: a man between 60 and 75 years old with active COVID-19.

The rearrangement links TRBV5-8 to TRBJ2-3; D may be TRBD2 (6 bases). With 4 bases removed from V and 0 bases from J, the gap between germline ends came to 15 bases. The CDR3 contains 16 residues. Germline CDR1 is SGHTS and CDR2 is YDEGEE. The CDR3 region is CASSRGTDPSTDTQYF. The DNA of the CDR3 is TGTGCCAGCAGCCGGGGGACGGATCCTAGCACAGATACGCAGTATTTT.

V usage is TRBV5-8 and J usage is TRBJ2-7, with D maybe TRBD2 (5 bases). V lost 0 bases, J lost 3 bases, and 13 bases lay in between. The germline CDR1 and CDR2 sequences are SGHTS and YDEGEE. The CDR3 has 15 amino acids. In DNA, the CDR3 is TGTGCCAGCAGCTTGGCGTACAGCGGATACTACGAGCAGTACTTC. Protein sequence: CASSLAYSGYYEQYF.